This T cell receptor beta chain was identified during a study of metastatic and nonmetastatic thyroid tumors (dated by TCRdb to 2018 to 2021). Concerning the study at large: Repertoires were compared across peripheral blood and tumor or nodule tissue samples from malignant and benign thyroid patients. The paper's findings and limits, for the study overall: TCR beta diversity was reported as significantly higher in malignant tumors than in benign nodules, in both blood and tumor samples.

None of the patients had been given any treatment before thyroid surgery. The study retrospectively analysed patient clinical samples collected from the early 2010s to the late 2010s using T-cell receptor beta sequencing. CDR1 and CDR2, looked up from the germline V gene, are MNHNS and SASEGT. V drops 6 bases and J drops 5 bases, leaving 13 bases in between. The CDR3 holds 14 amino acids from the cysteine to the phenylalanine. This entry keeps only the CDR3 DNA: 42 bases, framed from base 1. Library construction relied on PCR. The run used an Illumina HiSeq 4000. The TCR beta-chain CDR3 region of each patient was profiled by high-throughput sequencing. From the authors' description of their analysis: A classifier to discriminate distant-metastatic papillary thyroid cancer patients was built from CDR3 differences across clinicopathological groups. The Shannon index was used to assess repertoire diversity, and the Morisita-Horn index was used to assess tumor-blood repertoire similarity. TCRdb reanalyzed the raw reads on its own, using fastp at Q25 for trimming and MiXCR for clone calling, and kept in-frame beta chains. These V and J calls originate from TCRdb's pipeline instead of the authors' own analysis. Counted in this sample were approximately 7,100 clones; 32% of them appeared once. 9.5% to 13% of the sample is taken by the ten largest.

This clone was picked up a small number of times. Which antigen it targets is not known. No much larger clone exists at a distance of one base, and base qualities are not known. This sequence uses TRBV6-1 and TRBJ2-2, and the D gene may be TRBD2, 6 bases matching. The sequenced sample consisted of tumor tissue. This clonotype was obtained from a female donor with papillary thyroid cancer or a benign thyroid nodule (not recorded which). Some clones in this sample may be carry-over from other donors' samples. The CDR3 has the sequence CASSARRGTGELFF. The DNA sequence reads TGTGCCAGCAGCGCACGGCGGGGAACCGGGGAGCTGTTTTTT.